The 26 T cell receptor beta chains below all came from one sample that was sequenced in a study of blood T cells in healthy people across ages. Primers used in a second PCR of about 6 to 11 cycles were a sample-barcoded 5' primer and a J-beta primer mix. TCRdb analysed the 5' RACE reads with MiXCR anew, one entry per CDR3 protein. This table holds more than 750,000 distinct CDR3 sequences, approximately 32% found once. These data also formed part of another study, on T cells of mothers and their children.

Sequencing input: blood. These receptors all stem from a woman in her 40s in good health.

The chain recombines TRBV20-1 with TRBJ2-3, with TRBD1 as a possible D gene (5 bases). The CDR3 covers 14 residues. Trimming left V 2 bases short and J 3 bases short, with 12 bases between. Germline V gene data show CDR1 as DFQATT and CDR2 as SNEGSKA (reference sequence). The CDR3 nucleotides read TGCAGTGCTAGAAGGCAGGGATGGACAGATACGCAGTATTTT. Translating gives CSARRQGWTDTQYF.

J is TRBJ1-1 and V is TRBV7-9; D may be TRBD1 (5 bases). V was trimmed by 5 bases and J by 6 bases, leaving 16 bases between them. The CDR3 covers 14 residues. Germline assignment: CDR1 SEHNR and CDR2 FQNEAQ (reference sequence). The DNA of the CDR3 is TGTGCCAGCAGCCCCGGGGCTATGAGGGCTGAAGCTTTCTTT. Its translation: CASSPGAMRAEAFF.

This chain links TRBV28 with TRBJ2-7; perhaps TRBD1 as D (6 bases). V dropped 3 bases and J dropped 0 bases, with 15 bases sitting between them. Germline V gene sequence: CDR1 MDHEN, CDR2 SYDVKM. There are 16 residues in the CDR3. For the CDR3, the DNA is TGTGCCAGCAGTTTCCGACCAGGACAGAGCTCCTACGAGCAGTACTTC. Protein: CASSFRPGQSSYEQYF.

This clonotype came up a few times. The chain links TRBV6-2 or TRBV6-3 to TRBJ1-1; D not resolved. The CDR3 sequence is 15 residues long. The germline V gene has CDR1 MNHEY and CDR2 SVGEGT. V lost 5 bases and J lost 3, with 16 bases in between. CDR3 nucleotide sequence: TGTGCCAGCAGTCTAACACCGCCGAAGGACACTGAAGCTTTCTTT. Translated, it gives CASSLTPPKDTEAFF.

This clonotype was observed a handful of times. This chain uses TRBV7-9 with TRBJ2-7, with TRBD1 matching over 7 bases. The CDR3 consists of 14 residues. V was pared by 6 bases and J by 3 bases, with 8 bases of the junction left unmatched. From germline, CDR1 is SEHNR and CDR2 FQNEAQ (reference sequence). The CDR3 loop is CASRPPGQDYEQYF. The CDR3 DNA sequence: TGTGCCAGCAGGCCCCCCGGACAGGACTACGAGCAGTACTTC.

The J gene is TRBJ2-5, the V gene TRBV7-9; 9 bases are shared with TRBD1. J was trimmed by 3 bases and V by 3 bases; bases with no gene match: 5. Germline V gives CDR1 SEHNR, CDR2 FQNEAQ (reference sequence). This CDR3 contains 15 residues. CDR3 region: CASSFTTGGEETQYF. The CDR3 DNA reads TGTGCCAGCAGCTTCACAACAGGGGGCGAAGAGACCCAGTACTTC.

To note about this clonotype: This may be a read error: a much more frequent sequence differs by one nucleotide. The chain combines TRBV20-1 with TRBJ1-2, with TRBD1 matching over 7 bases. The CDR3 spans 13 residues. The J segment lost 3 bases and the V segment lost 3 bases, leaving 4 bases of the junction unmatched. Germline assignment: CDR1 DFQATT and CDR2 SNEGSKA (reference sequence). This chain's CDR3 is CSASEQGYYGYTF. CDR3 nucleotide sequence: TGCAGTGCTAGTGAACAGGGGTACTATGGCTACACCTTC.

The genes are TRBV6-5 and TRBJ2-7, with D possibly being TRBD1 (6 bases). Germline V gives CDR1 MNHEY, CDR2 SVGAGI. The CDR3 runs 15 residues. V was cut by 6 bases and J by 3 bases, with 18 bases left in between. CDR3 coding DNA: TGTGCCAGCAGCCCGATGATGGGGGCCTACTACGAGCAGTACTTC. Protein: CASSPMMGAYYEQYF.

The V and J genes are TRBV6-1 and TRBJ1-1; D is perhaps TRBD1 (5 bases). Trimming shortened V by 2 bases and J by 1 base, and 8 bases separated the two germline ends. CDR3 size: 14 residues. Germline V gene lookup returns CDR1 MNHNS and CDR2 SASEGT. CDR3 protein: CASSENDRNTEAFF. DNA of the CDR3: TGTGCCAGCAGTGAAAACGACAGGAACACTGAAGCTTTCTTT.

The chain employs TRBV7-2 and TRBJ2-3, with a tentative D call TRBD2 (7 bases). The V and J ends lost 4 bases and 6 bases respectively, with 17 bases between them. The CDR3 length is 15 residues. Per germline, CDR1 SGHTA and CDR2 FQGNSA. The CDR3 DNA reads TGTGCCAGCAGCTCGCTCGGCGGGGGCATGGATACGCAGTATTTT. It translates to CASSSLGGGMDTQYF.

This clonotype has more than one count but fewer than ten. This chain joins TRBV24-1 and TRBJ2-4, with a weak D call TRBD1 (6 bases). This CDR3 contains 13 residues. With 7 bases removed from V and 8 bases from J, the gap between germline ends came to 14 bases. Germline-derived CDR1 and CDR2 are KGHDR and SFDVKD. DNA of the CDR3: TGTGCCACCAGCGAATATTCAGGGGACATTCAGTACTTC. The encoded protein is CATSEYSGDIQYF.

The chain joins TRBV4-3 to TRBJ1-5; possible D gene TRBD1, 5 bases. Trimming removed 4 bases at V and 6 bases at J, with 13 bases between. The CDR3 contains 14 residues. Germline CDR1 is LGHNA and CDR2 is YSLEER. In DNA, the CDR3 is TGCGCCAGCAGCCGACGGGTAGGGGTTCAGCCCCAGCATTTT. Amino acids: CASSRRVGVQPQHF.

The rearrangement links TRBV27 to TRBJ2-7, with TRBD1 matching over 8 bases. This CDR3 has 19 amino acids. The germline gives CDR1 MNHEY, CDR2 SMNVEV (reference sequence). Losses at the gene ends were 5 bases for V and 1 base for J; bases not matched to a gene: 19. The CDR3 loop is CASSHRQGIVGTDSYEQYF. CDR3 bases: TGTGCCAGCAGTCATCGACAGGGGATTGTGGGGACGGATTCCTACGAGCAGTACTTC.

The chain joins TRBV7-2 to TRBJ2-3, with D unclear. Trimming stripped 5 bases from V and 6 bases from J, with 12 bases between. Per the germline V gene, CDR1 is SGHTA and CDR2 is FQGNSA. This CDR3 region has 13 residues. CDR3 in DNA: TGTGCCAGCAGCCCTGCTAGTCATGATACGCAGTATTTT. Translating it yields CASSPASHDTQYF.

This clonotype was seen many times. The gene calls are TRBV29-1 and TRBJ2-1, with 11 nucleotides matching TRBD2. This CDR3 comprises 14 residues. The J segment lost 0 bases and the V segment lost 7 bases, leaving 2 bases of the junction unmatched. Per the germline V gene, CDR1 is SQVTM and CDR2 is ANQGSEA. CDR3 sequence: CSGLAGSSYNEQFF. CDR3 in DNA: TGCAGCGGACTAGCGGGGAGCTCCTACAATGAGCAGTTCTTC.

This clonotype was detected many times. V gene TRBV3-1 combines with J gene TRBJ1-5; 7 bases match TRBD1. Germline CDR1 and CDR2: LGHDT and YNNKEL (reference sequence). Germline trimming cut 4 bases from V and 1 base from J; bases unmatched to any gene: 1. CDR3 length equals 14 residues. CDR3 sequence reads: CASSPGQSNQPQHF. CDR3 coding DNA: TGTGCCAGCAGCCCGGGACAGAGCAATCAGCCCCAGCATTTT.

The V call is TRBV28, the J call TRBJ1-2, with D possibly matching TRBD1 (5 bases). Germline V lookup: CDR1 MDHEN, CDR2 SYDVKM. The V end lost 6 bases, the J end lost 8 bases, and 13 bases lay between the germline ends. The CDR3 consists of 12 residues. The CDR3 DNA follows: TGTGCCAGCAGCTCGGACATGGGGGGCTACACCTTC. This gives the protein CASSSDMGGYTF.

The chain combines TRBV3-1 with TRBJ2-7, with D perhaps TRBD2 (5 bases). Germline V lookup: CDR1 LGHDT, CDR2 YNNKEL (reference sequence). The CDR3 loop spans 15 amino acids. Trimming pared 0 bases from V and 6 bases from J, leaving 15 bases between. CDR3 bases: TGTGCCAGCAGCCAAGAGAGGGTGGGCTACATCGAGCAGTACTTC. The encoded protein is CASSQERVGYIEQYF.

The CDR3 protein is CASSLPGGFGYTF. Here the CDR3 DNA reads TGTGCCAGCAGCTTACCAGGGGGCTTCGGCTACACCTTC. The chain carries TRBV7-3 and TRBJ1-2; TRBD1 matches at 8 bases. Germline assignment: CDR1 SGHTA and CDR2 FQGTGA. This CDR3 spans 13 amino acids. The V gene end was trimmed by 2 bases and the J gene end by 8 bases; junction bases not matched to a gene: 4.

As for this clonotype: Germline and junction disagree at one end, which may indicate a read error. This chain links TRBV7-2 with TRBJ1-2, with TRBD1 as a possible D gene (5 bases). In germline, CDR1 is SGHTA, CDR2 FQGNSA. The CDR3 length is 13 residues. In DNA, the CDR3 is TGTGCCAGCAACTTAGACCAGGGTCTTGGCTACACCTTC. Residues: CASNLDQGLGYTF. Supplemented by reference TRBV7-2 and TRBJ1-2, the full variable domain reads GAGVSQSPSNKVTEKGKDVELRCDPISGHTALYWYRQSLGQGLEFLIYFQGNSAPDKSGLPSDRFSAERTGGSVSTLTIQRTQQEDSAVYLCASNLDQGLGYTFGSGTRLTVV.

The V call is TRBV15, the J call TRBJ1-5; 7 bases agree with TRBD1. This CDR3 comprises 17 residues. J was trimmed by 0 bases and V by 3 bases; bases with no gene match: 8. CDR1 and CDR2 from the germline V gene are LNHNV and YYDKDF (reference sequence). CDR3 sequence: CATSRMGQTNSNQPQHF. The CDR3 region has the DNA TGTGCCACCAGCAGGATGGGACAGACTAATAGCAATCAGCCCCAGCATTTT.

This clonotype came up a few times. The rearrangement uses TRBV2 and TRBJ2-7; 8 bases map to TRBD1. Germline trimming cut 5 bases from V and 7 bases from J; bases unmatched to any gene: 10. Germline assignment: CDR1 SNHLY and CDR2 FYNNEI. The CDR3 consists of 14 residues. CDR3 DNA sequence: TGTGCCAGCAGTCCCAGGACAGGGCGCGGGGAGCAGTACTTC. It translates to CASSPRTGRGEQYF.

This clonotype has a handful of counts. A junction boundary mismatches the germline segment, possibly from a read error. The J gene is TRBJ1-2, the V gene TRBV6-2 or TRBV6-3; the match to TRBD1 covers 7 bases. Germline CDR1 reads MNHEY; CDR2 reads SVGEGT. The CDR3 totals 16 residues. The CDR3 nucleotides read TGTGCCAGCAGTTACGCGCCAGGGGGAACTAACTACGGCTACACCTTC. It is translated as CASSYAPGGTNYGYTF.

This clonotype turned up a few times. J is TRBJ1-1 and V is TRBV20-1; D ambiguous. V lost 0 bases and J lost 6, with 8 bases in between. This CDR3 has 12 amino acids. In germline, CDR1 is DFQATT, CDR2 SNEGSKA (reference sequence). As DNA, the CDR3 is TGCAGTGCTAGAGAGTTACGGGCTGAAGCTTTCTTT. Its translation is CSARELRAEAFF.

The chain joins TRBV30 to TRBJ2-7; no definite D call. The CDR3 contains 12 residues. Trimming stripped 3 bases from V and 2 bases from J, with 8 bases between. Germline CDR1 is GTSNPN and CDR2 is SVGIG (reference sequence). CDR3 bases: TGTGCCTGGAGAAGTAGCACCTACGAGCAGTACTTC. This translates into CAWRSSTYEQYF.

This clonotype showed up many times. The chain is built from TRBV29-1 and TRBJ1-1, with D hard to call. Between the trimmed V and J ends, which lost 3 bases and 7 bases, there was a span of 15 bases. The CDR3 has 13 amino acids. Germline CDR1 and CDR2: SQVTM and ANQGSEA. The CDR3 coding sequence is TGCAGCGTTGACGGCCAGTTTTTGGGTGAAGCTTTCTTT. This gives the protein CSVDGQFLGEAFF.